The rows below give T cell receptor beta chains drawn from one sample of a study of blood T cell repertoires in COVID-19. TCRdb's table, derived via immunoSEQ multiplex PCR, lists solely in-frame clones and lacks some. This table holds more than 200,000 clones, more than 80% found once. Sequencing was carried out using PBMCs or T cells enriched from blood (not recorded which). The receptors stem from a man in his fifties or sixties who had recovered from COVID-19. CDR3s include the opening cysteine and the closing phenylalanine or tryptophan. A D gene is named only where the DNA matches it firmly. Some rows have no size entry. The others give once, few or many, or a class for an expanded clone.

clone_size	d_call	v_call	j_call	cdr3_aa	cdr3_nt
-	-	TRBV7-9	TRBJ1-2	CASRTQGNYGYTF	TGTGCCAGCCGTACACAGGGAAACTATGGCTACACCTTC
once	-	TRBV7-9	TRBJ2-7	CASSSQGYEQYF	TGTGCCAGCAGCTCGCAGGGGTACGAGCAGTACTTC
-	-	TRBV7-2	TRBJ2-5	CASSASGTRSRTQYF	TGTGCCAGCAGCGCATCCGGGACACGGTCCAGGACCCAGTACTTC
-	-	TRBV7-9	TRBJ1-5	CASSWGDQPQHF	TGTGCCAGCAGCTGGGGGGATCAGCCCCAGCATTTT
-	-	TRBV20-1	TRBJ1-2	CSASPGSVSGYTF	TGCAGTGCTAGTCCAGGGTCGGTCTCTGGCTACACCTTC
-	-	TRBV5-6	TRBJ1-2	CASSLAVGRSGYGYTF	TGTGCCAGCAGCTTGGCCGTGGGCAGGTCTGGCTATGGCTACACCTTC
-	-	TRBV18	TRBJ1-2	CASSLQDDGYTF	TGTGCCAGCTCACTGCAGGATGACGGCTACACCTTC
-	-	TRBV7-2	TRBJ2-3	CASSLDTNTQYF	TGTGCCAGCAGCTTAGACACGAATACGCAGTATTTT
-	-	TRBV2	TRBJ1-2	CASSDGYGYGYTF	TGTGCCAGCAGTGACGGGTATGGCTATGGCTACACCTTC
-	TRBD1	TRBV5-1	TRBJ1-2	CASSPGTDFGYTF	TGCGCCAGCAGCCCGGGGACAGATTTTGGCTACACCTTC
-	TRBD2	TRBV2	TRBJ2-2	CASSVSSGGRNTGELFF	TGTGCCAGCAGTGTATCTAGCGGGGGACGAAACACCGGGGAGCTGTTTTTT
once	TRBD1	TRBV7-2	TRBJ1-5	CASSYSGQGFQPQHF	TGTGCCAGCAGCTACTCGGGACAGGGATTTCAGCCCCAGCATTTT
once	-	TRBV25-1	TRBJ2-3	CASSDPGTDTQYF	TGTGCCAGCAGTGATCCGGGGACAGATACGCAGTATTTT
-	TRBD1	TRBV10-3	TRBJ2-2	CAISRGPDTGELFF	TGTGCCATCAGTAGGGGGCCGGACACCGGGGAGCTGTTTTTT
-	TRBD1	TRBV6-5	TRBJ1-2	CASSYHQDRAKEGYTF	TGTGCCAGCAGTTACCATCAGGACAGGGCAAAGGAGGGCTACACCTTC
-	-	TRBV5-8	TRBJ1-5	CASSLALRDEQPQHF	TGTGCCAGCAGCTTGGCCCTACGGGATGAGCAGCCCCAGCATTTT
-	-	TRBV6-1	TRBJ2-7	CASSDGQWVGEQYF	TGTGCCAGCAGTGATGGACAGTGGGTGGGAGAGCAGTACTTC
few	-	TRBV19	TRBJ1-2	CASSADRVYYGYTF	TGTGCCAGTAGTGCAGACAGAGTCTACTATGGCTACACCTTC
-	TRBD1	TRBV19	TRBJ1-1	CASAGQGRMNTEAFF	TGTGCCAGTGCTGGACAGGGGCGGATGAACACTGAAGCTTTCTTT
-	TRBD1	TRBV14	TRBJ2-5	CASSWGQGAYETQYF	TGTGCCAGCAGCTGGGGACAGGGGGCTTACGAGACCCAGTACTTC
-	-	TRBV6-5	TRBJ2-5	CASTDRQETQYF	TGTGCCAGCACAGACAGGCAAGAGACCCAGTACTTC
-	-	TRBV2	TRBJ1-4	CASSESMPNEKLFF	TGTGCCAGCAGTGAGAGTATGCCCAATGAAAAACTGTTTTTT
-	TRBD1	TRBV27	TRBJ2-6	CASSLWGQGALSGANVLTF	TGTGCCAGCAGTTTGTGGGGACAGGGGGCACTCTCTGGGGCCAACGTCCTGACTTTC
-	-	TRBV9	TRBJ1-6	CASSVQGIGNSPLHF	TGTGCCAGCAGCGTACAGGGGATCGGTAATTCACCCCTCCACTTT
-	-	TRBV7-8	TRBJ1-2	CASSQDNNAYGYTF	TGTGCCAGCAGCCAAGACAATAACGCCTATGGCTACACCTTC
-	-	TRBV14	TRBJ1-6	CASSHGSNSPLHF	TGTGCCAGCAGCCACGGGAGTAATTCACCCCTCCACTTT
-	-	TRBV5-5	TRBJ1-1	CASSKTQGGEAFF	TGTGCCAGCAGCAAGACCCAAGGGGGTGAAGCTTTCTTT
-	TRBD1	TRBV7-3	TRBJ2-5	CASSLMGPPVGGYQETQYF	TGTGCCAGCAGCTTAATGGGCCCCCCGGTAGGGGGCTACCAAGAGACCCAGTACTTC
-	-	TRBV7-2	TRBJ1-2	CASSSFGYGYTF	TGTGCCAGCAGCTCCTTCGGCTATGGCTACACCTTC
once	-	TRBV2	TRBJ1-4	CASSPDREKLFF	TGTGCCAGCAGTCCCGACAGGGAAAAACTGTTTTTT
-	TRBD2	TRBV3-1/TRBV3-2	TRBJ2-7	CASAPGSLLAGVPWEQYF	TGTGCCAGCGCCCCCGGGAGTCTTCTAGCGGGGGTACCTTGGGAGCAGTACTTC
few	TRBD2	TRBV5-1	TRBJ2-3	CASSLASSGESGTQYF	TGCGCCAGCAGCTTGGCCTCTAGCGGGGAAAGTGGTACGCAGTATTTT
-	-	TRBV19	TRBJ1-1	CASSPLLMNTEAFF	TGTGCCAGTAGTCCTCTCCTAATGAACACTGAAGCTTTCTTT
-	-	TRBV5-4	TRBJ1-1	CASSLDRETEAFF	TGTGCCAGCAGCTTGGACAGGGAGACTGAAGCTTTCTTT
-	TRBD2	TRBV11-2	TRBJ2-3	CASKLGAGGTDTQYF	TGTGCCAGCAAACTAGGGGCGGGAGGCACAGATACGCAGTATTTT
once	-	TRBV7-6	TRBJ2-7	CASSLGGREAFYEQYF	TGTGCCAGCAGCTTAGGCGGCAGGGAAGCCTTCTACGAGCAGTACTTC
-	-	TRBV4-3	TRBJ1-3	CASSQDLVRGNTIYF	TGCGCCAGCAGCCAAGATCTGGTGAGGGGAAACACCATATATTTT
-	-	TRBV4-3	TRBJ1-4	CASSPLVQFNEKLFF	TGCGCCAGCAGCCCACTGGTACAGTTTAATGAAAAACTGTTTTTT
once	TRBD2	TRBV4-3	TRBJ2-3	CASSQELADRTDTQYF	TGCGCCAGCAGCCAAGAACTAGCGGACCGGACAGATACGCAGTATTTT
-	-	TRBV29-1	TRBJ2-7	CSVALSYEQYF	TGCAGCGTTGCGTTGAGCTACGAGCAGTACTTC
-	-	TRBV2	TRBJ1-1	CASSETTGREWDTEAFF	TGTGCCAGCAGTGAAACCACAGGGCGAGAATGGGACACTGAAGCTTTCTTT
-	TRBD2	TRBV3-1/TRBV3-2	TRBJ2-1	CASSQLAGGEFF	TGTGCCAGCAGCCAGCTAGCGGGGGGGGAGTTCTTC
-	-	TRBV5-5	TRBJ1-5	CASSLVLGGSNQPQHF	TGTGCCAGCAGCTTGGTTTTGGGGGGTAGCAATCAGCCCCAGCATTTT
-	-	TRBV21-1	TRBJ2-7	CASSKAGGYEQYF	TGTGCCAGCAGCAAAGCGGGGGGTTACGAGCAGTACTTC
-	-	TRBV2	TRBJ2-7	CASGGSSYEQYF	TGTGCCAGCGGGGGGAGCTCCTACGAGCAGTACTTC
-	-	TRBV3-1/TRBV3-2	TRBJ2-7	CASSHGQTNYEQYF	TGTGCCAGCAGCCACGGACAGACTAACTACGAGCAGTACTTC
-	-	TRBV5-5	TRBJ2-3	CASSPLGGSTDTQYF	TGTGCCAGCAGCCCCTTGGGGGGTAGCACAGATACGCAGTATTTT
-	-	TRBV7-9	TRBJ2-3	CASSLRGYSTDTQYF	TGTGCCAGCAGCTTACGAGGCTATAGCACAGATACGCAGTATTTT
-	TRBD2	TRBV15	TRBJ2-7	CATSFGTGGSYEQYF	TGTGCCACCAGCTTTGGAACGGGGGGCTCCTACGAGCAGTACTTC
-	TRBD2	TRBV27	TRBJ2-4	CASSRTSGAKNIQYF	TGTGCCAGCAGTCGGACTAGCGGTGCCAAAAACATTCAGTACTTC
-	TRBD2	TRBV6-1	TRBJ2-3	CASSESSGGASDTQYF	TGTGCCAGCAGTGAAAGTAGCGGGGGGGCCTCAGATACGCAGTATTTT
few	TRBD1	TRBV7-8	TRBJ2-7	CASSPGTGGTYEQYF	TGTGCCAGCAGCCCCGGGACAGGGGGCACCTACGAGCAGTACTTC
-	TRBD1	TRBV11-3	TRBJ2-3	CASSPGTELADTQYF	TGTGCCAGCAGCCCCGGGACAGAACTTGCAGATACGCAGTATTTT
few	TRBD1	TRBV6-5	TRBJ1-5	CASRRTGVDQPQHF	TGTGCCAGCAGACGGACAGGGGTCGATCAGCCCCAGCATTTT